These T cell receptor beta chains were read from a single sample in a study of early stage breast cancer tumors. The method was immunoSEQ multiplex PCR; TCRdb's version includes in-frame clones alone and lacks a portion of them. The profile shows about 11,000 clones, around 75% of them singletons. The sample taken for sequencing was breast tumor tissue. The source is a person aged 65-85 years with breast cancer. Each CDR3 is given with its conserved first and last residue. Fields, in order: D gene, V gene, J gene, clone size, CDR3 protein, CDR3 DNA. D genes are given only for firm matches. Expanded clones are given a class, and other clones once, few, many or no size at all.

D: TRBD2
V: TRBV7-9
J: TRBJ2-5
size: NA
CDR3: CASSLLGLAGMETQYF
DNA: TGTGCCAGCAGCTTATTGGGACTAGCGGGAATGGAGACCCAGTACTTC

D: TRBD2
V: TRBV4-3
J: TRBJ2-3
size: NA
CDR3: CASSQGSSGGATDTQYF
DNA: TGCGCCAGCAGCCAAGGTAGTAGCGGGGGGGCAACAGATACGCAGTATTTT

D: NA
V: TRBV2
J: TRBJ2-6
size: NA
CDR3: CASIEGAGANVLTF
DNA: TGTGCCAGCATTGAAGGGGCCGGGGCCAACGTCCTGACTTTC

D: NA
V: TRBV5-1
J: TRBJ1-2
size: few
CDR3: CASSNEGTPAPYGYTF
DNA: TGCGCCAGCAGTAATGAGGGGACACCGGCCCCCTATGGCTACACCTTC

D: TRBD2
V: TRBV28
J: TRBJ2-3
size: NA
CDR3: CASSLAPGWAGGYTDTQYF
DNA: TGTGCCAGCAGTTTGGCCCCCGGTTGGGCGGGAGGGTACACAGATACGCAGTATTTT

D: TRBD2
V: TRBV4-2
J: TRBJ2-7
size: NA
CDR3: CASSQADLAGVPYEQYF
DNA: TGTGCCAGCAGCCAAGCCGACCTAGCGGGAGTACCCTACGAGCAGTACTTC

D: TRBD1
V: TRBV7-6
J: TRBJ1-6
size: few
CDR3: CASSDGRDSSPLHF
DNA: TGTGCCAGCAGCGACGGACGGGACAGTTCACCCCTCCACTTT

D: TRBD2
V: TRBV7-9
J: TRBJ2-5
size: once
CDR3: CASSPPGGGSETQYF
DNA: TGTGCCAGCAGCCCTCCCGGGGGGGGCAGTGAGACCCAGTACTTC

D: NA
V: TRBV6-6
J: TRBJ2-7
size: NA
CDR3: CASSYQNEQYF
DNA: TGTGCCAGCAGTTACCAGAACGAGCAGTACTTC

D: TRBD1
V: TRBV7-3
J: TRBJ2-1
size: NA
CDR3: CASSSGQGVHEQFF
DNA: TGTGCCAGCAGCTCCGGACAGGGGGTCCATGAGCAGTTCTTC

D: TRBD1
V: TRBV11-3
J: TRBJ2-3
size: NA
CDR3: CASSPGQGGLDTQYF
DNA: TGTGCCAGCAGCCCTGGACAGGGTGGTCTAGATACGCAGTATTTT

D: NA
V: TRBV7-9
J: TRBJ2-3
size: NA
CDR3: CASSRDSLTDTQYF
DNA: TGTGCCAGCAGCCGGGACTCTTTAACAGATACGCAGTATTTT

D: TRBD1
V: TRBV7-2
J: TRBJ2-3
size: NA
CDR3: CASRGQTDTQYF
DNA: TGTGCCAGCAGGGGACAGACAGATACGCAGTATTTT

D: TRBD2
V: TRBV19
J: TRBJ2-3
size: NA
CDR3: CASSPGLAGGRGTQYF
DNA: TGTGCCAGTAGTCCGGGACTAGCGGGGGGGAGAGGTACGCAGTATTTT

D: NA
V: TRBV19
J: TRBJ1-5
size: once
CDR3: CASSISGDQPQHF
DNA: TGTGCCAGTAGTATCTCGGGGGACCAGCCCCAGCATTTT

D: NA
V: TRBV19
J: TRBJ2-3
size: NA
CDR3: CASKDSGHTDTQYF
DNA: TGTGCCAGTAAGGATAGCGGTCACACAGATACGCAGTATTTT

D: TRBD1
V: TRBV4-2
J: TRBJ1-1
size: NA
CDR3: CASSQFWTGEVWTEAFF
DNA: TGTGCCAGCAGCCAGTTTTGGACAGGGGAGGTGTGGACTGAAGCTTTCTTT